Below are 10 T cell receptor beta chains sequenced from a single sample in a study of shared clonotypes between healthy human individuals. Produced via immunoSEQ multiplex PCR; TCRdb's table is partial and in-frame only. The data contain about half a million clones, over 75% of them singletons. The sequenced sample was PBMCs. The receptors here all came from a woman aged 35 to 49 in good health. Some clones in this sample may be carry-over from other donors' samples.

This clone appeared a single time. Here the CDR3 reads CASSLYSEAFF. CDR3 DNA: TGTGCCAGCAGTTTATACAGTGAAGCTTTCTTT. The chain has TRBV28 and TRBJ1-1; D call uncertain. Germline loops: CDR1 MDHEN, CDR2 SYDVKM. V dropped 1 base and J dropped 7 bases, with 4 bases sitting between them. CDR3 length: 11 amino acids.

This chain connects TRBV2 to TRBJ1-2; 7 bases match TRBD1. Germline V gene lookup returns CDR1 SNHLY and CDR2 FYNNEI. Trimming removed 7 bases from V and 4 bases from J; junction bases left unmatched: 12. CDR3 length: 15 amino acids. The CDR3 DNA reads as TGTGCCAGCAAAACCCAGGGGGTAGGGAGCTATGGCTACACCTTC. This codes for CASKTQGVGSYGYTF.

This CDR3 reads CASNLDSGGYNEQFF. DNA of the CDR3: TGTGCCAGCAACCTAGATAGCGGGGGATACAATGAGCAGTTCTTC. The V and J genes are TRBV4-2 and TRBJ2-1; 9 bases are a match to TRBD2. Germline V gives CDR1 LGHNA, CDR2 YNFKEQ. The V segment lost 7 bases and the J segment 4 bases; nucleotides outside the gene matches: 8. This CDR3 is 15 amino acids long.

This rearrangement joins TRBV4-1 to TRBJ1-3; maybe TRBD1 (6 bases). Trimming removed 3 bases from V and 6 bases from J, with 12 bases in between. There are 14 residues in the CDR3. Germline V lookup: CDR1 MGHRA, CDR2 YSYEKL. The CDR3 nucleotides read TGCGCCAGCAGCCATCCTGGGGGCCTAAACACCATATATTTT. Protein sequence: CASSHPGGLNTIYF.

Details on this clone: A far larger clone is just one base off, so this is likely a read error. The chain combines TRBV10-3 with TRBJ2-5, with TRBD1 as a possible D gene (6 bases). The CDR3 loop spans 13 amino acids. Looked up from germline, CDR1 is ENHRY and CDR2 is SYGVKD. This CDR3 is CAIGEQGGETRYF. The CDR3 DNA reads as TGTGCCATCGGGGAACAGGGTGGGGAGACCCGGTACTTC.

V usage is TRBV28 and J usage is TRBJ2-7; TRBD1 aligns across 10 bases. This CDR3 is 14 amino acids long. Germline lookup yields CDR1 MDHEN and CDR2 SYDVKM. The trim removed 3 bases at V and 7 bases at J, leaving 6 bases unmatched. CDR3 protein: CASSLAWTGGEQYF. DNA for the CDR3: TGTGCCAGCAGTTTGGCCTGGACAGGGGGAGAGCAGTACTTC.

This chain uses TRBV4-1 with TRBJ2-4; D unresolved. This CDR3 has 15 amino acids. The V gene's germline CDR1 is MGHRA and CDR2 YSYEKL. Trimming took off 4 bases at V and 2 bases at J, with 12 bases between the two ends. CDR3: CASSPTHLSKNIQYF. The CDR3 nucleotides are TGCGCCAGCAGCCCGACCCACCTATCCAAAAACATTCAGTACTTC.

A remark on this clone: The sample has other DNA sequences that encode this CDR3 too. CDR3 in amino acids: CASSLAGLGTDTQYF. The CDR3 nucleotides are TGTGCCAGCAGCTTAGCAGGGTTGGGCACAGATACGCAGTATTTT. The chain combines TRBV7-9 with TRBJ2-3, with D hard to call. Germline CDR1 SEHNR, CDR2 FQNEAQ (reference sequence). The CDR3 spans 15 residues. Trimming took 0 bases from V and 1 from J, leaving 8 bases between them. Complete variable domain (other parts from reference TRBV7-9 and TRBJ2-3): DTGVSQNPRHKITKRGQNVTFRCDPISEHNRLYWYRQTLGQGPEFLTYFQNEAQLEKSRLLSDRFSAERPKGSFSTLEIQRTEQGDSAMYLCASSLAGLGTDTQYFGPGTRLTVL.

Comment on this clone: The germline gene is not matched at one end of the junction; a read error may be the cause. CDR3 region: CASNPTSGMVRTGELVF. The CDR3 nucleotides read TGTGCCTCAAACCCTACTAGCGGGATGGTTCGCACCGGGGAGCTGGTTTTT. V is TRBV30 and J is TRBJ2-2, with 10 bases that match TRBD2. The CDR3 has 17 amino acids. CDR1 and CDR2 from the germline V gene are GTSNPN and SVGIG (reference sequence). Full variable domain (missing parts from reference TRBV30 and TRBJ2-2): SQTIHQWPATLVQPVGSPLSLECTVEGTSNPNLYWYRQAAGRGLQLLFYSVGIGQISSEVPQNLSASRPQDRQFILSSKKLLLSDSGFYLCASNPTSGMVRTGELVFGEGSRLTVL.

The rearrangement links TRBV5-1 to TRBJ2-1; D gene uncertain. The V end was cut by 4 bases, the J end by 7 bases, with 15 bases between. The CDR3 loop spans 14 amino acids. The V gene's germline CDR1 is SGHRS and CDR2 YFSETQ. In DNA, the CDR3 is TGCGCCAGCAGCCCGACACAAATCGGAAATGAGCAGTTCTTC. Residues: CASSPTQIGNEQFF.